These T cell receptor beta chains were read from a single sample in a study of beta chain features in type 1 diabetes. Method: immunoSEQ multiplex PCR; TCRdb's copy keeps in-frame clones and lacks some. The sample carries under 500,000 clones, 30% recorded once. Sequencing was done on a sample of naive CD4+ T cells from blood. These receptors were taken from a young man in good health. Each CDR3 is given with its conserved first and last residue. The D gene is left open where the match is weak. Only some rows state a clone size, as once, few, many or a class for expanded clones.

cdr3_aa | cdr3_nt | j_call | cdr3_length | v_call | clone_size | d_call
CASSRQGLTQYF | TGTGCCAGCAGCAGACAGGGGTTGACCCAGTACTTC | TRBJ2-5 | 12 | TRBV7-9 | . | TRBD1
CASSRETQYF | TGCGCCAGCTCGAGGGAGACCCAGTACTTC | TRBJ2-5 | 10 | TRBV23-1 | once | .
CASSWRGPYEQYF | TGTGCCAGTAGTTGGAGGGGACCCTACGAGCAGTACTTC | TRBJ2-7 | 13 | TRBV19 | . | .
CASSSGSGETQYF | TGCGCCAGCAGCTCGGGATCAGGGGAGACCCAGTACTTC | TRBJ2-5 | 13 | TRBV5-1 | few | .
CASSLALAGGWETQYF | TGTGCCAGCAGCTTAGCCCTAGCGGGAGGATGGGAGACCCAGTACTTC | TRBJ2-5 | 16 | TRBV7-2 | few | TRBD2
CASRGYNEQFF | TGTGCCAGCAGGGGATACAATGAGCAGTTCTTC | TRBJ2-1 | 11 | TRBV2 | few | .
CASSPYQDTQYF | TGTGCCAGCAGCCCATATCAGGATACGCAGTATTTT | TRBJ2-3 | 12 | TRBV7-2 | . | .
CASSAYLSTDTQYF | TGTGCCAGCAGTGCTTATCTTTCCACAGATACGCAGTATTTT | TRBJ2-3 | 14 | TRBV2 | few | .
CASSLTGVMNTEAFF | TGTGCCAGCAGCCTAACTGGAGTAATGAACACTGAAGCTTTCTTT | TRBJ1-1 | 15 | TRBV7-9 | once | .
CASSQDLVTTGGTYEQFF | TGCGCCAGCAGCCAAGATTTAGTTACGACGGGAGGGACCTATGAGCAGTTCTTC | TRBJ2-1 | 18 | TRBV4-3 | few | TRBD2
CASSEFEGTGGELFF | TGTGCCAGCAGTGAATTCGAGGGAACGGGCGGGGAGCTGTTTTTT | TRBJ2-2 | 15 | TRBV25-1 | few | .
CASSSRDRGANEQFF | TGTGCCAGCAGTTCCCGGGACAGGGGTGCAAATGAGCAGTTCTTC | TRBJ2-1 | 15 | TRBV6-6 | few | TRBD1
CASSKDRASGELFF | TGTGCCAGCAGTAAAGACAGGGCATCCGGGGAGCTGTTTTTT | TRBJ2-2 | 14 | TRBV6-4 | few | TRBD1
CASSPLGNEQFF | TGTGCCAGCAGTCCCCTCGGGAATGAGCAGTTCTTC | TRBJ2-1 | 12 | TRBV28 | . | .
CAIRDPGGGSDTQYF | TGTGCCATCAGGGATCCGGGGGGAGGCTCAGATACGCAGTATTTT | TRBJ2-3 | 15 | TRBV10-3 | few | TRBD2
CASGLPRREVHEQYF | TGTGCTAGTGGTCTTCCCCGGCGGGAGGTCCACGAGCAGTACTTC | TRBJ2-7 | 15 | TRBV12-5 | . | TRBD2
CAIKAGVSYNEQFF | TGTGCCATCAAGGCGGGAGTGTCCTACAATGAGCAGTTCTTC | TRBJ2-1 | 14 | TRBV10-3 | . | TRBD2
CASSQGRLASTDTQYF | TGTGCCAGCAGCCAGGGGAGGCTAGCCAGCACAGATACGCAGTATTTT | TRBJ2-3 | 16 | TRBV4-2 | once | .
CASSPREKLFF | TGTGCCAGCAGTCCACGGGAAAAACTGTTTTTT | TRBJ1-4 | 11 | TRBV25-1 | . | .
CASSSIDRAYEQYF | TGCGCCAGCAGCTCGATTGACAGGGCCTACGAGCAGTACTTC | TRBJ2-7 | 14 | TRBV5-1 | . | TRBD1
CASSPIRDTEAFF | TGTGCCAGCAGCCCTATTCGGGACACTGAAGCTTTCTTT | TRBJ1-1 | 13 | TRBV11-2 | . | .
CASSPGDGGYEQYF | TGTGCCAGCAGCCCTGGCGACGGGGGGTACGAGCAGTACTTC | TRBJ2-7 | 14 | TRBV25-1 | few | TRBD2
CASSPGRGLAGGMTYEQYF | TGTGCCAGCAGCCCGGGGAGGGGACTAGCGGGAGGTATGACCTACGAGCAGTACTTC | TRBJ2-7 | 19 | TRBV5-6 | few | TRBD2
CASSLLLAGEDTQYF | TGCGCCAGCAGCTTGCTCCTAGCGGGAGAAGATACGCAGTATTTT | TRBJ2-3 | 15 | TRBV5-1 | . | TRBD2
CASSPVVGTGSTDTQYF | TGTGCCAGCAGCCCAGTGGTTGGGACAGGGAGCACAGATACGCAGTATTTT | TRBJ2-3 | 17 | TRBV7-2 | . | TRBD1
CASSLESQNYGYTF | TGTGCCAGCAGTCTAGAGTCCCAGAACTATGGCTACACCTTC | TRBJ1-2 | 14 | TRBV7-2 | few | .
CASLSAAYNEQFF | TGTGCCAGCCTTTCCGCCGCCTACAATGAGCAGTTCTTC | TRBJ2-1 | 13 | TRBV7-9 | . | .
CAWRFTSGYNEQFF | TGTGCCTGGAGATTCACTAGCGGCTACAATGAGCAGTTCTTC | TRBJ2-1 | 14 | TRBV30 | few | TRBD2
CASSRTLGADEQYF | TGTGCCAGCTCTCGCACTCTAGGTGCGGACGAGCAGTACTTC | TRBJ2-7 | 14 | TRBV18 | few | .
CASSPAREEADTQYF | TGTGCCAGCTCACCGGCAAGGGAGGAGGCAGATACGCAGTATTTT | TRBJ2-3 | 15 | TRBV18 | . | .